The 10 T cell receptor beta chains below come from one sample, sequenced in a study of cytomegalovirus exposure and HLA in healthy donors. Sequencing used immunoSEQ multiplex PCR; TCRdb keeps in-frame clones, though not all of them. This table has approximately 150,000 clones, 87% appearing once. Sequenced: PBMCs. The receptors stem from a woman aged 25 to 45 in good health and CMV-seronegative.

This chain joins TRBV2 and TRBJ1-2; TRBD1 is a possible D gene (6 bases). The germline gives CDR1 SNHLY, CDR2 FYNNEI. The CDR3 runs to 11 residues. The ends were cut back, 8 bases at V and 7 bases at J, with 11 bases in the middle. DNA for the CDR3: TGTGCCAGCTCCAGGGGCTTTGGCTACACCTTC. This gives the protein CASSRGFGYTF.

The chain employs TRBV7-6 and TRBJ1-1, with a possible D match to TRBD1 (6 bases). The CDR3 runs 17 residues. V was trimmed by 5 bases and J by 1 base, leaving 20 bases between them. In germline, CDR1 is SGHVS, CDR2 FNYEAQ. In DNA form, the CDR3 reads TGTGCCAGCAGCCTCACGGGCGGGGGCACCGCGAACACTGAAGCTTTCTTT. This codes for CASSLTGGGTANTEAFF.

The chain recombines TRBV30 with TRBJ2-2; no definite D call. Germline values: CDR1 GTSNPN, CDR2 SVGIG (reference sequence). Trimming cost V 3 bases and J 1 base, with 9 bases left between them. There are 14 residues in the CDR3. The CDR3 sequence is CAWSKGENTGELFF. CDR3 nucleotide sequence: TGTGCCTGGAGCAAAGGAGAGAACACCGGGGAGCTGTTTTTT.

V and J are TRBV7-8 and TRBJ2-1; D remains unclear. Germline V CDR1 and CDR2: SGHVS, FQNEAQ. V was pared by 3 bases and J by 6 bases, with 6 bases between. This CDR3 region has 12 residues. DNA for the CDR3: TGTGCCAGCAGCTTCAACGGCAATGAGCAGTTCTTC. It encodes CASSFNGNEQFF.

The rearrangement joins TRBV12-5 to TRBJ1-3; 9 positions agree with TRBD1. The V gene's germline CDR1 is LGHNT and CDR2 FRNRAP. There are 19 residues in the CDR3. V lost 2 bases and J lost 2; bases outside the gene matches: 13. CDR3 amino acids: CASGLSRDRVSGAGNTIYF. CDR3 DNA sequence: TGTGCTAGTGGTTTGTCCCGGGACAGGGTTTCGGGAGCTGGAAACACCATATATTTT. Full variable domain (outside the CDR3, taken from reference TRBV12-5 and TRBJ1-3): DARVTQTPRHKVTEMGQEVTMRCQPILGHNTVFWYRQTMMQGLELLAYFRNRAPLDDSGMPKDRFSAEMPDATLATLKIQPSEPRDSAVYFCASGLSRDRVSGAGNTIYFGEGSWLTVV.

This clone was observed a handful of times. This chain uses TRBV30 with TRBJ1-1; TRBD1 is a possible D gene (6 bases). V was clipped by 3 bases and J by 3 bases, with 11 bases between them. The CDR3 extends over 13 amino acids. Germline CDR1 is GTSNPN and CDR2 is SVGIG (reference sequence). The CDR3 reads CAWRWGQDTEAFF. In DNA form, the CDR3 reads TGTGCCTGGAGGTGGGGGCAGGACACTGAAGCTTTCTTT. Looking up the rest from reference TRBV30 and TRBJ1-1 gives the full variable domain: SQTIHQWPATLVQPVGSPLSLECTVEGTSNPNLYWYRQAAGRGLQLLFYSVGIGQISSEVPQNLSASRPQDRQFILSSKKLLLSDSGFYLCAWRWGQDTEAFFGQGTRLTVV.

CDR3 coding DNA: TGTGCCAGCACCCTAGGAGAAGGGGGCAGGGATACGCAGTATTTT. Translating it yields CASTLGEGGRDTQYF. This rearrangement joins TRBV7-8 to TRBJ2-3, with 7 bases fitting TRBD1. Trimming took 7 bases from V and 6 from J; bases not matched to a gene: 13. Per the germline V gene, CDR1 is SGHVS and CDR2 is FQNEAQ. The CDR3 spans 15 residues.

This clone was observed a single time. The chain carries TRBV27 and TRBJ2-1; D is unresolved. The length of the CDR3 is 15 residues. The V end lost 2 bases, the J end lost 9 bases, and 17 bases lay between the germline ends. Germline V gene data show CDR1 as MNHEY and CDR2 as SMNVEV (reference sequence). The CDR3 sequence: CASSLGSFAPGEQFF. The DNA for the CDR3 is TGTGCCAGCAGTTTAGGGTCTTTCGCCCCAGGTGAGCAGTTCTTC.

CDR3 sequence (DNA): TGTGCCAGCAGCTTAGAACAGTCCTACGAGCAGTACTTC. It is translated as CASSLEQSYEQYF. This chain links TRBV7-8 with TRBJ2-7; D not resolved. CDR1 and CDR2 (germline): SGHVS, FQNEAQ. Trimming took 1 base from V and 1 from J, leaving 5 bases between them. The CDR3 runs 13 residues.

The CDR3 protein is CASSFQLAGGISAGELFF. Here the CDR3 DNA reads TGTGCCAGCAGCTTCCAACTAGCGGGGGGGATCTCCGCCGGGGAGCTGTTTTTT. This chain joins TRBV7-9 and TRBJ2-2, with 13 bases identical to TRBD2. CDR3 length equals 18 residues. Germline V CDR1 and CDR2: SEHNR, FQNEAQ (reference sequence). Trimming at V came to 3 bases and at J to 6 bases, leaving 10 bases not matched to a gene.